The present T cell receptor (beta chain) was sequenced within a study of CD8+CD57+ T cells in acquired aplastic anemia. Sequencing was done on patients that had shown CD8+CD57+ cell expansion by flow cytometry. The patients, all of them, had severe acquired aplastic anemia. Profiling that covered TCR beta VDJ and CDR3 relied on genomic DNA as its template. In TCRdb, the reads were re-called with MiXCR into one record per CDR3 protein. Here the sample spans about 150,000 distinct CDR3 sequences, around half being singletons. The receptor comes from a human donor with aplastic anemia. Sequencing was performed on sorted CD4+, CD8+, or CD8+CD57+ T cells (not recorded which) from PBMCs.

CDR3 DNA: TGTGCCAGTAGTGTCGGGACTAGCGAGATCACAGATACGCAGTATTTT. Its protein is CASSVGTSEITDTQYF. The J gene is TRBJ2-3, the V gene TRBV11-2; 10 bases align to TRBD2. Looked up from germline, CDR1 is SGHAT and CDR2 is FQNNGV. The CDR3 has 16 residues. V was clipped by 9 bases and J by 2 bases; unmatched bases: 11. The variable domain in full, completed from reference TRBV11-2 and TRBJ2-3, reads EAGVAQSPRYKIIEKRQSVAFWCNPISGHATLYWYQQILGQGPKLLIQFQNNGVVDDSQLPKDRFSAERLKGVDSTLKIQPAKLEDSAVYLCASSVGTSEITDTQYFGPGTRLTVL.